Listed here are 5 T cell receptor beta chains from one sample, sequenced in a study of blood T cell repertoires in COVID-19. The data were produced by immunoSEQ multiplex PCR, yet TCRdb's version contains in-frame clones alone and is incomplete. The sample contains 220,000 or so clones, about four fifths of which appear only once. Source material: peripheral blood. The receptors were sampled from a woman aged 55-75 years with acute or convalescent COVID-19.

In its sample, this clone was seen a few times. The chain joins TRBV5-1 to TRBJ1-5; D is perhaps TRBD1 (6 bases). The V end was cut by 0 bases, the J end by 1 base, with 8 bases between. The germline gives CDR1 SGHRS, CDR2 YFSETQ. This CDR3 comprises 15 residues. DNA of the CDR3: TGCGCCAGCAGCTTGGGCGGACAGAGCAATCAGCCCCAGCATTTT. Protein: CASSLGGQSNQPQHF.

Note on this clone: The same CDR3 arises from other DNA sequences in this sample as well. DNA of the CDR3: TGCGCCAGCAGCTTGGAGGGGGTCGCTGAAGCTTTCTTT. It is translated as CASSLEGVAEAFF. The chain employs TRBV5-1 and TRBJ1-1; possibly TRBD1 for D (6 bases). Germline loops: CDR1 SGHRS, CDR2 YFSETQ. V lost 0 bases, J lost 6 bases, and 9 bases lay in between. The CDR3 length is 13 residues.

J is TRBJ1-4 and V is TRBV28, with D unclear. The V and J ends lost 6 bases and 8 bases respectively, with 10 bases between them. The CDR3 consists of 12 residues. The germline gives CDR1 MDHEN, CDR2 SYDVKM. The CDR3 protein is CASSPRNEKLFF. The CDR3 DNA reads TGTGCCAGCAGCCCCAGGAACGAAAAACTGTTTTTT.

The gene calls are TRBV6-6 and TRBJ1-1; D is possibly TRBD1 (6 bases). Germline V gene data show CDR1 as MNHNY and CDR2 as SVGAGI (reference sequence). The CDR3 sequence is 14 residues long. With 5 bases removed from V and 4 bases from J, the gap between germline ends came to 14 bases. DNA for the CDR3: TGTGCCAGCAGTCAAACCAGGGGTGCCACTGAAGCTTTCTTT. Encoded protein: CASSQTRGATEAFF.

This clone has just a few counts. V gene TRBV4-3 combines with J gene TRBJ1-4; D gene ambiguous. Trimming took 0 bases from V and 7 from J, leaving 9 bases between them. Germline lookup yields CDR1 LGHNA and CDR2 YSLEER. The CDR3 loop spans 14 amino acids. In DNA, the CDR3 is TGCGCCAGCAGCCAAGATTTTCTTAGTGAAAAACTGTTTTTT. Translating it yields CASSQDFLSEKLFF.